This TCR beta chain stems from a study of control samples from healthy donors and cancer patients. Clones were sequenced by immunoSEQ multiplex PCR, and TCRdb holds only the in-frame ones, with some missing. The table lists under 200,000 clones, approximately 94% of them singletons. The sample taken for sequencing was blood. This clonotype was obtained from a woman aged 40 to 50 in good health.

CDR3 residues: CSVDESYNEQFF. CDR3 nucleotides: TGCAGCGTTGACGAGAGCTACAATGAGCAGTTCTTC. The rearrangement uses TRBV29-1 and TRBJ2-1; D uncertain. Germline assignment: CDR1 SQVTM and CDR2 ANQGSEA. The CDR3 consists of 12 residues. V lost 3 bases to trimming and J lost 3 bases, with 6 bases between them.